This record looks at one T cell receptor (beta chain) sequence and its context. The germline V gene encodes CDR1 SGHKS and CDR2 YYEKEE (reference sequence). V was pared by 0 bases and J by 5 bases, with 11 bases between. This CDR3 has 14 residues. Method: immunoSEQ multiplex PCR; TCRdb's copy keeps in-frame clones and lacks some. The sample yields over 250,000 clones, approximately 86% seen once. These data are taken from a study of blood T cell repertoires in COVID-19. In the study overall: Sites in the United States, Italy and Spain provided acute and convalescent COVID-19 samples. PBMCs, B-cell-depleted T cells, or T cells were the source of the cDNA or gDNA that made up the material.

All enrollees were about 18 to 100 years old and from 25 or so US areas. The sequence was obtained from a woman aged 25 to 45 who had recovered from COVID-19. Sequencing was carried out using PBMCs or T cells enriched from blood (not recorded which). The rearrangement uses TRBV5-5 and TRBJ2-5; the D gene is possibly TRBD2 (6 bases). The DNA of the CDR3 is TGTGCCAGCAGCTTGGCTAGCGTAGGGGAGACCCAGTACTTC. Translated, it gives CASSLASVGETQYF.